Sequencing of this TCR beta chain was carried out in a study of cytotoxic CD8 clonotypes in ibrutinib-treated CLL. This clone counts as medium-sized. Trimming left V 0 bases short and J 2 bases short, with 16 bases between. The CDR3 loop spans 17 amino acids. CDR1 and CDR2 (germline): MGHRA, YSYEKL. This table comes from immunoSEQ multiplex PCR, and its TCRdb copy is limited to in-frame clones, with some not included. The sample has tens of thousands of clones, 49% seen once. The sample here was PBMCs, taken before ibrutinib treatment. The TCR was taken from a human donor with chronic lymphocytic leukemia. The chain combines TRBV4-1 with TRBJ1-2, with D perhaps matching TRBD1 (5 bases). The CDR3 protein is CASSQEALPRGNYGYTF. Written as DNA, the CDR3 is TGCGCCAGCAGCCAAGAAGCCCTCCCTCGGGGGAACTATGGCTACACCTTC.